A selection of T cell receptor beta chains follows, all from one sample in a study. TCRdb called the RT-PCR reads again in MiXCR, with one record for every CDR3 protein. The table has around 700,000 distinct CDR3 sequences, around 14% seen once. Input material: memory CD4+ T cells from blood. Receptors originate from a female donor in good health, serving as a healthy control. CDR3s include the opening cysteine and the closing phenylalanine or tryptophan. D genes are given only for firm matches. Clone size is shown for a subset of rows, as once, few, many or a class of expanded clone.

D	size	V	J	CDR3	DNA
TRBD1	NA	TRBV11-1	TRBJ2-2	CASSKDRGLANTGELFF	TGTGCCAGCAGCAAGGACAGGGGCCTGGCGAACACCGGGGAGCTGTTTTTT
NA	NA	TRBV20-1	TRBJ1-2	CSAAAGARTYGYTF	TGCAGTGCTGCGGCAGGAGCTAGAACCTATGGCTACACCTTC
TRBD1	few	TRBV9	TRBJ2-3	CASSVARGRSTDTQYF	TGTGCCAGCAGCGTAGCTAGGGGGCGCAGCACAGATACGCAGTATTTT
NA	NA	TRBV4-2	TRBJ2-5	CASSQVSGVRETQYF	TGTGCCAGCAGCCAAGTCTCGGGGGTGCGGGAGACCCAGTACTTC
NA	many	TRBV5-1	TRBJ2-1	CASSFAGGNRPTANNEQFF	TGCGCCAGCAGCTTTGCCGGTGGTAACAGACCAACCGCTAACAATGAGCAGTTCTTC
NA	NA	TRBV6-1	TRBJ2-5	CASSSPRTGSQETQYF	TGTGCCAGCAGCTCCCCGCGCACAGGGTCCCAAGAGACCCAGTACTTC
NA	NA	TRBV9	TRBJ2-1	CASSVALDAYNEQFF	TGTGCCAGCAGCGTAGCACTAGATGCCTACAATGAGCAGTTCTTC
NA	few	TRBV28	TRBJ2-7	CASSTPQGSYEQYF	TGTGCCAGCAGTACCCCCCAGGGATCCTACGAGCAGTACTTC
NA	many	TRBV30	TRBJ2-5	CAWTAGPSGETQYF	TGTGCCTGGACGGCAGGACCCAGCGGGGAGACCCAGTACTTC
TRBD1	few	TRBV28	TRBJ1-6	CASSTGGSPLHF	TGTGCCAGCAGTACAGGGGGTTCACCCCTCCACTTT
NA	few	TRBV12-3/TRBV12-4	TRBJ2-5	CASIVSGSDETQYF	TGTGCCAGCATCGTGTCGGGATCGGACGAGACCCAGTACTTC